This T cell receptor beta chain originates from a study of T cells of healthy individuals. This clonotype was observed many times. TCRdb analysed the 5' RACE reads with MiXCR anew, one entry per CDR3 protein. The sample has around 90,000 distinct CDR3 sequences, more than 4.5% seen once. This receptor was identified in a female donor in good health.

The CDR3 loop is CASSSQATGVGQPQHF. DNA of the CDR3: TGTGCCAGCAGTTCCCAGGCCACAGGGGTAGGGCAGCCCCAGCATTTT. The chain is built from TRBV6-2 or TRBV6-3 and TRBJ1-5; 7 bases align to TRBD1. This CDR3 region has 16 residues. From germline, CDR1 is MNHEY and CDR2 SVGEGT. Trimming took 4 bases from V and 7 from J; bases not matched to a gene: 13.